This is a list of T cell receptor beta chains from one sample in a study of shared clonotypes between healthy human individuals. Clones were sequenced by immunoSEQ multiplex PCR, and TCRdb holds only the in-frame ones, with some missing. The data show about 2.4 million clones, 93% seen once. What was sequenced was naive CD4+ T cells from PBMCs. The receptors originated from a man aged 18-30 years in good health. Some clones in this sample may be carry-over from other donors' samples. The CDR3 runs from the conserved cysteine through the conserved F or W. Fields, in order: V gene, D gene, J gene, clone size, CDR3 protein, CDR3 DNA. A D gene is named only where the DNA matches it firmly. A clone size is listed for some rows: how often the clone was seen (once, few, many), or a class if it is expanded.

v_call: TRBV4-2; d_call: TRBD1; j_call: TRBJ1-6; clone_size: once; cdr3_aa: CASSQVGTGSNSPLHF; cdr3_nt: TGTGCCAGCAGCCAAGTGGGGACAGGGTCGAATTCACCCCTCCACTTT
v_call: TRBV11-2; d_call: NA; j_call: TRBJ2-6; clone_size: NA; cdr3_aa: CASSLVGSQSGANVLTF; cdr3_nt: TGTGCCAGCAGCTTAGTCGGGTCACAGTCTGGGGCCAACGTCCTGACTTTC
v_call: TRBV19; d_call: TRBD1; j_call: TRBJ2-2; clone_size: NA; cdr3_aa: CASSHPGQGYSGELFF; cdr3_nt: TGTGCCAGTAGTCATCCGGGACAGGGTTATTCCGGGGAGCTGTTTTTT
v_call: TRBV7-9; d_call: NA; j_call: TRBJ1-2; clone_size: NA; cdr3_aa: CASSLRGSGYTF; cdr3_nt: TGTGCCAGCAGCTTAAGGGGGTCGGGCTACACCTTC
v_call: TRBV28; d_call: NA; j_call: TRBJ1-6; clone_size: NA; cdr3_aa: CASRAGGGSPLHF; cdr3_nt: TGTGCCAGCAGGGCCGGGGGCGGCTCACCCCTCCACTTT
v_call: TRBV9; d_call: TRBD2; j_call: TRBJ2-1; clone_size: NA; cdr3_aa: CASSALLANEQFF; cdr3_nt: TGTGCCAGCAGCGCATTACTAGCGAATGAGCAGTTCTTC
v_call: TRBV29-1; d_call: NA; j_call: TRBJ1-2; clone_size: once; cdr3_aa: CSVPGRPGYTF; cdr3_nt: TGCAGCGTCCCTGGGCGGCCGGGCTACACCTTC
v_call: TRBV2; d_call: TRBD2; j_call: TRBJ2-7; clone_size: NA; cdr3_aa: CATTPGLAGVYEQYF; cdr3_nt: TGTGCCACCACGCCGGGGCTAGCGGGAGTCTACGAGCAGTACTTC
v_call: TRBV28; d_call: NA; j_call: TRBJ1-1; clone_size: NA; cdr3_aa: CASRAGEIRAFF; cdr3_nt: TGTGCCAGCAGGGCGGGCGAAATCAGGGCTTTCTTT
v_call: TRBV27; d_call: NA; j_call: TRBJ2-2; clone_size: NA; cdr3_aa: CASSQRGHTGELFF; cdr3_nt: TGTGCCAGCAGCCAAAGAGGACACACCGGGGAGCTGTTTTTT
v_call: TRBV18; d_call: TRBD1; j_call: TRBJ1-1; clone_size: NA; cdr3_aa: CASLLGQGAEAFF; cdr3_nt: TGTGCCAGCCTGCTCGGACAGGGGGCTGAAGCTTTCTTT
v_call: TRBV5-1; d_call: NA; j_call: TRBJ1-4; clone_size: NA; cdr3_aa: CASRADRISEKLFF; cdr3_nt: TGCGCCAGCAGAGCAGACAGGATATCTGAAAAACTGTTTTTT
v_call: TRBV5-1; d_call: NA; j_call: TRBJ2-5; clone_size: NA; cdr3_aa: CASSFGGLQETQYF; cdr3_nt: TGCGCCAGCAGCTTTGGGGGGCTCCAAGAGACCCAGTACTTC
v_call: TRBV10-1; d_call: NA; j_call: TRBJ1-4; clone_size: NA; cdr3_aa: CASIGGPGENSFNEKLFF; cdr3_nt: TGCGCCAGCATAGGAGGGCCAGGCGAGAACTCCTTCAATGAAAAACTGTTTTTT
v_call: TRBV7-9; d_call: NA; j_call: TRBJ2-3; clone_size: NA; cdr3_aa: CASSLLTSTDTQYF; cdr3_nt: TGTGCCAGCAGCTTACTCACTAGCACAGATACGCAGTATTTT
v_call: TRBV7-3; d_call: NA; j_call: TRBJ2-5; clone_size: NA; cdr3_aa: CASSLTLGPPGETQYF; cdr3_nt: TGTGCCAGCAGCTTAACCCTGGGGCCTCCAGGGGAGACCCAGTACTTC
v_call: TRBV7-6; d_call: NA; j_call: TRBJ2-1; clone_size: NA; cdr3_aa: CASSPLQRTEQFF; cdr3_nt: TGTGCCAGCAGCCCCCTCCAAAGGACTGAGCAGTTCTTC
v_call: TRBV5-1; d_call: TRBD1; j_call: TRBJ2-2; clone_size: NA; cdr3_aa: CASSFRGLGTGELFF; cdr3_nt: TGCGCCAGCAGCTTCAGGGGGCTAGGGACCGGGGAGCTGTTTTTT
v_call: TRBV6-6; d_call: NA; j_call: TRBJ1-4; clone_size: NA; cdr3_aa: CASSYSPPGYNEKLFF; cdr3_nt: TGTGCCAGCAGTTACTCCCCGCCAGGGTATAATGAAAAACTGTTTTTT
v_call: TRBV5-1; d_call: NA; j_call: TRBJ2-1; clone_size: NA; cdr3_aa: CASSYYSGYNEQFF; cdr3_nt: TGCGCCAGCAGCTACTACTCCGGGTACAATGAGCAGTTCTTC
v_call: TRBV4-3; d_call: NA; j_call: TRBJ2-1; clone_size: NA; cdr3_aa: CASSQEHNYNEQFF; cdr3_nt: TGCGCCAGCAGCCAAGAACACAATTACAATGAGCAGTTCTTC
v_call: TRBV29-1; d_call: TRBD1; j_call: TRBJ2-7; clone_size: once; cdr3_aa: CSVEVPGQGRWEQYF; cdr3_nt: TGCAGCGTTGAAGTCCCGGGACAGGGGAGATGGGAGCAGTACTTC
v_call: TRBV9; d_call: NA; j_call: TRBJ2-3; clone_size: few; cdr3_aa: CASSVGGDTQYF; cdr3_nt: TGTGCCAGCAGCGTAGGAGGAGATACGCAGTATTTT
v_call: TRBV5-1; d_call: NA; j_call: TRBJ2-7; clone_size: NA; cdr3_aa: CASSLGHQGEQYF; cdr3_nt: TGCGCCAGCAGCTTGGGTCATCAGGGCGAGCAGTACTTC
v_call: TRBV29-1; d_call: NA; j_call: TRBJ2-1; clone_size: NA; cdr3_aa: CSVVGGPEHSYNEQFF; cdr3_nt: TGCAGCGTTGTAGGGGGGCCAGAGCATAGCTACAATGAGCAGTTCTTC
v_call: TRBV5-1; d_call: NA; j_call: TRBJ2-1; clone_size: once; cdr3_aa: CASSPGPVTEQFF; cdr3_nt: TGCGCCAGCAGCCCTGGGCCCGTTACTGAGCAGTTCTTC
v_call: TRBV18; d_call: NA; j_call: TRBJ2-1; clone_size: few; cdr3_aa: CASSPDNEQFF; cdr3_nt: TGTGCCAGCTCACCAGACAATGAGCAGTTCTTC
v_call: TRBV6-1; d_call: NA; j_call: TRBJ2-1; clone_size: NA; cdr3_aa: CASSGRGVGLPYNEQFF; cdr3_nt: TGTGCCAGCAGTGGACGAGGGGTAGGACTACCCTACAATGAGCAGTTCTTC
v_call: TRBV6-1; d_call: NA; j_call: TRBJ2-7; clone_size: once; cdr3_aa: CASTPGGQYEQYF; cdr3_nt: TGTGCCAGCACCCCTGGGGGGCAATACGAGCAGTACTTC
v_call: TRBV29-1; d_call: NA; j_call: TRBJ1-1; clone_size: few; cdr3_aa: CSVVSGGTEAFF; cdr3_nt: TGCAGCGTTGTGAGTGGGGGAACTGAAGCTTTCTTT
v_call: TRBV12-5; d_call: NA; j_call: TRBJ2-1; clone_size: NA; cdr3_aa: CASGFGGVLYNEQFF; cdr3_nt: TGTGCTAGTGGTTTTGGGGGAGTTCTCTACAATGAGCAGTTCTTC
v_call: TRBV6-6; d_call: NA; j_call: TRBJ2-7; clone_size: NA; cdr3_aa: CASSKTHRAYEQYF; cdr3_nt: TGTGCCAGCAGTAAAACCCACAGAGCCTACGAGCAGTACTTC
v_call: TRBV5-4; d_call: TRBD1; j_call: TRBJ2-7; clone_size: NA; cdr3_aa: CASSLRPGTGGYEQYF; cdr3_nt: TGTGCCAGCAGCTTGAGGCCCGGGACAGGGGGCTACGAGCAGTACTTC
v_call: TRBV5-1; d_call: NA; j_call: TRBJ2-7; clone_size: NA; cdr3_aa: CASSPLGRGVSYEQYF; cdr3_nt: TGCGCCAGCAGCCCCCTGGGAAGGGGAGTCTCCTACGAGCAGTACTTC
v_call: TRBV5-1; d_call: NA; j_call: TRBJ2-7; clone_size: NA; cdr3_aa: CASSLGTAESYEQYF; cdr3_nt: TGCGCCAGCAGCTTGGGGACAGCGGAATCCTACGAGCAGTACTTC
v_call: TRBV28; d_call: TRBD2; j_call: TRBJ2-1; clone_size: NA; cdr3_aa: CASSLSRDYPFF; cdr3_nt: TGTGCCAGCAGTTTGTCGAGGGACTACCCGTTCTTC
v_call: TRBV4-3; d_call: NA; j_call: TRBJ2-3; clone_size: NA; cdr3_aa: CASSQGGEVSDTQYF; cdr3_nt: TGCGCCAGCAGCCAAGGAGGAGAAGTCTCAGATACGCAGTATTTT
v_call: TRBV5-5; d_call: NA; j_call: TRBJ1-4; clone_size: NA; cdr3_aa: CASSWRVGQHFHEKLFF; cdr3_nt: TGTGCCAGCAGCTGGAGAGTAGGACAGCACTTCCATGAAAAACTGTTTTTT
v_call: TRBV7-2; d_call: NA; j_call: TRBJ2-5; clone_size: NA; cdr3_aa: CASSFSGGGQETQYF; cdr3_nt: TGTGCCAGCAGCTTTTCCGGAGGGGGGCAGGAGACCCAGTACTTC
v_call: TRBV11-2; d_call: NA; j_call: TRBJ1-3; clone_size: NA; cdr3_aa: CASSLVLLGGNTIYF; cdr3_nt: TGTGCCAGCAGCTTAGTTTTGTTGGGTGGAAACACCATATATTTT